These 21 T cell receptor beta chains came from one sample sequenced in a study of OX40 agonist ivuxolimab in advanced cancers. Clones were read by immunoSEQ multiplex PCR, and TCRdb kept only the in-frame ones, dropping some. The sample lists 90,000 to 150,000 clones, 80% to 90% seen once, with around 0.55% in the top ten. The sequencing used CD4+ or CD8+ T cells sorted from blood, collected in a trial of the OX40 agonist ivuxolimab. The receptors derive from an adult with an advanced solid tumor such as melanoma, head and neck, liver or kidney cancer.

This chain links TRBV10-3 with TRBJ2-3; 8 nucleotides align to TRBD2. Germline V CDR1 and CDR2: ENHRY, SYGVKD. This CDR3 has 13 residues. The ends lost 8 bases at V and 6 bases at J; junction bases unmatched: 7. This chain's CDR3 is CAIRGGGGDTQYF. The CDR3 DNA reads as TGTGCCATCCGGGGCGGCGGGGGGGATACGCAGTATTTT.

The chain combines TRBV6-6 with TRBJ2-3, with D uncertain. Germline V gives CDR1 MNHNY, CDR2 SVGAGI (reference sequence). Trimming cost V 4 bases and J 2 bases, with 1 base left between them. The CDR3 covers 11 residues. CDR3 in DNA: TGTGCCAGCAGTTCCACAGATACGCAGTATTTT. This sequence encodes CASSSTDTQYF.

The rearrangement uses TRBV7-2 and TRBJ1-2, with D maybe TRBD1 (6 bases). Looked up from germline, CDR1 is SGHTA and CDR2 is FQGNSA. V lost 5 bases to trimming and J lost 6 bases, with 16 bases between them. This CDR3 spans 14 amino acids. The CDR3 DNA is TGTGCCAGCAGCCCAACAGGGAGGGGAGATGGCTACACCTTC. This gives the protein CASSPTGRGDGYTF.

This chain connects TRBV28 to TRBJ2-2; TRBD1 matches 9 bases. V lost 6 bases and J lost 8; bases outside the gene matches: 10. CDR3 length: 15 residues. Germline loops: CDR1 MDHEN, CDR2 SYDVKM. The CDR3 sequence is CASSPRTGVVGELFF. The CDR3, as DNA: TGTGCCAGCAGCCCTCGGACAGGGGTTGTGGGGGAGCTGTTTTTT.

The chain recombines TRBV27 with TRBJ2-4; 7 bases align to TRBD2. After removal of 2 bases from V and 9 bases from J, the junction contained 13 bases not matched to a gene. CDR3 length: 16 amino acids. Germline V CDR1 and CDR2: MNHEY, SMNVEV (reference sequence). CDR3 in DNA: TGTGCCAGCAGTTTAGGAGGGTCGGGACTAATGGCCATTCAGTACTTC. Translation gives CASSLGGSGLMAIQYF.

The gene calls are TRBV5-1 and TRBJ1-1, with 7 bases aligning to TRBD1. The CDR3 is 15 amino acids. Germline V lookup: CDR1 SGHRS, CDR2 YFSETQ. V shed 4 bases, J shed 2 bases, and the junction held 8 bases outside the gene matches. The DNA for the CDR3 is TGCGCCAGCAGCGCAACGACAGGGCTCAACACTGAAGCTTTCTTT. This translates into CASSATTGLNTEAFF.

This clone has just a few counts. This chain connects TRBV30 to TRBJ1-1; 7 bases line up with TRBD1. CDR1 is GTSNPN and CDR2 is SVGIG in the germline V gene (reference sequence). With 7 bases clipped from V and 1 base from J, the junction kept 12 bases outside the gene matches. This CDR3 is built from 15 residues. The CDR3 bases are TGTGCCTACTACCAAAGGGACAGACGGAACACTGAAGCTTTCTTT. It codes for CAYYQRDRRNTEAFF.

J is TRBJ2-7 and V is TRBV18; TRBD1 matches at 8 bases. The V gene end was trimmed by 1 base and the J gene end by 4 bases; junction bases not matched to a gene: 3. The length of the CDR3 is 14 residues. CDR1 is KGHSH, CDR2 LQKENI, per germline. CDR3 nucleotide sequence: TGTGCCAGCTCACCACTGGACAGGGTATACGAGCAGTACTTC. This codes for CASSPLDRVYEQYF.

The chain uses TRBV10-3 and TRBJ2-7, with 10 nucleotides matching TRBD1. The CDR3 sequence is 16 residues long. CDR1 and CDR2 (germline): ENHRY, SYGVKD. J gave up 2 bases and V 2 bases, and 6 bases lay outside the gene matches. The CDR3 loop reads CAISEEGTGDPYEQYF. The CDR3 nucleotides are TGTGCCATCAGTGAGGAGGGGACAGGGGACCCCTACGAGCAGTACTTC.

This chain joins TRBV28 and TRBJ2-7; TRBD2 agrees at 7 bases. V dropped 7 bases and J dropped 2; count of bases not matched to a gene: 20. Germline V CDR1 and CDR2: MDHEN, SYDVKM. The CDR3 sequence is 18 residues long. CDR3 residues: CASTSGAAPGTTTYEQYF. The CDR3 region has the DNA TGTGCCAGCACCAGCGGGGCAGCACCAGGCACTACCACCTACGAGCAGTACTTC.

This clone was seen more than once but under ten times. The chain employs TRBV7-7 and TRBJ2-7; TRBD2 is a possible D gene (5 bases). CDR1 and CDR2 (germline): SSHAT, FNYEAQ (reference sequence). This CDR3 has 13 amino acids. The ends were cut back, 0 bases at V and 8 bases at J, with 11 bases in the middle. The CDR3 region has the DNA TGTGCCAGCAGCTTAGCGCTCTCGGGGAAGCAGTACTTC. Translating gives CASSLALSGKQYF.

The chain combines TRBV2 with TRBJ1-3; D ambiguous. This CDR3 spans 15 amino acids. Germline CDR1 and CDR2: SNHLY and FYNNEI. Trimming removed 4 bases from V and 0 bases from J, with 10 bases in between. CDR3 nucleotide sequence: TGTGCCAGCAGTGGTACACCGAGCTCTGGAAACACCATATATTTT. Amino acid sequence: CASSGTPSSGNTIYF.

The chain combines TRBV11-2 with TRBJ2-2; 7 bases are shared with TRBD2. The V gene end was trimmed by 5 bases and the J gene end by 5 bases; junction bases not matched to a gene: 8. The germline V gene has CDR1 SGHAT and CDR2 FQNNGV. The CDR3 consists of 15 residues. The CDR3 DNA reads as TGTGCCAGCAGCGAGCAGGGACTACAGACCGGGGAGCTGTTTTTT. Its protein is CASSEQGLQTGELFF. Together with reference TRBV11-2 and TRBJ2-2, the CDR3 gives the full variable domain: EAGVAQSPRYKIIEKRQSVAFWCNPISGHATLYWYQQILGQGPKLLIQFQNNGVVDDSQLPKDRFSAERLKGVDSTLKIQPAKLEDSAVYLCASSEQGLQTGELFFGEGSRLTVL.

The chain recombines TRBV19 with TRBJ2-1, with D possibly being TRBD1 or TRBD2 (5 bases each). CDR3 length equals 15 residues. Germline assignment: CDR1 LNHDA and CDR2 SQIVND (reference sequence). The V gene lost 6 bases and the J gene lost 8 bases, with 20 bases spanning the gap. CDR3 sequence reads: CASRWADNRDDEQFF. The CDR3 DNA reads TGTGCCAGTAGGTGGGCGGACAATCGGGACGATGAGCAGTTCTTC.

The gene calls are TRBV27 and TRBJ1-2, with 9 bases matching TRBD1. V lost 4 bases, J lost 2 bases, and 5 bases stayed unmatched. The CDR3 is made up of 15 amino acids. Germline CDR1 MNHEY, CDR2 SMNVEV (reference sequence). Here the CDR3 DNA reads TGTGCCAGCAGTTCAGGGACAGGGAGAAACTATGGCTACACCTTC. Translation: CASSSGTGRNYGYTF.

This clone was seen only once. The chain is built from TRBV20-1 and TRBJ2-3; weak D call: TRBD2 (6 bases). The CDR3 spans 11 residues. The germline V gene encodes CDR1 DFQATT and CDR2 SNEGSKA (reference sequence). Between the trimmed V and J ends, which lost 5 bases and 14 bases, there was a span of 17 bases. The CDR3 sequence is CSASRRDDVYF. CDR3 in DNA: TGCAGTGCTTCTCGGAGGGACGACGTGTATTTT.

The V gene is TRBV5-4, the J gene TRBJ1-1; 7 nucleotides line up with TRBD1. This CDR3 has 15 residues. Looked up from germline, CDR1 is SGHNT and CDR2 is YYREEE (reference sequence). V was clipped by 8 bases and J by 0 bases; unmatched bases: 10. The CDR3 coding sequence is TGTGCCAGTACAAGGATTGACAGGGTGAACACTGAAGCTTTCTTT. Translating gives CASTRIDRVNTEAFF.

This chain links TRBV5-5 with TRBJ1-1; D gene unclear. This CDR3 comprises 16 residues. V shed 0 bases and J shed 5 bases, with 17 bases lying between them. Germline-derived CDR1 and CDR2 are SGHKS and YYEKEE (reference sequence). CDR3 sequence reads: CASSLAGERVRTEAFF. The CDR3 region has the DNA TGTGCCAGCAGCTTGGCTGGGGAACGAGTGAGGACTGAAGCTTTCTTT.

This chain connects TRBV6-5 to TRBJ2-1, with TRBD2 matching over 10 bases. CDR3 length: 14 residues. From germline, CDR1 is MNHEY and CDR2 SVGAGI. V trimming: 10 bases; J trimming: 5 bases; junction bases outside the gene matches: 8. Here the CDR3 DNA reads TGTGCCACCCTTCGGACTAGCGGCAACAATGAGCAGTTCTTC. This gives the protein CATLRTSGNNEQFF.

The chain employs TRBV19 and TRBJ2-2; D remains unclear. V lost 7 bases and J lost 0, with 6 bases in between. Germline V gene lookup returns CDR1 LNHDA and CDR2 SQIVND (reference sequence). The CDR3 contains 13 residues. This CDR3 reads CASKVPNTGELFF. In DNA, the CDR3 is TGTGCCAGTAAAGTTCCGAACACCGGGGAGCTGTTTTTT.

V and J are TRBV7-2 and TRBJ2-1; 8 bases are a match to TRBD1. Germline V gene lookup returns CDR1 SGHTA and CDR2 FQGNSA. This CDR3 contains 16 residues. V was pared by 4 bases and J by 0 bases, with 5 bases of the junction left unmatched. Written as DNA, the CDR3 is TGTGCCAGCAGCTCGAGACAGGGGTCCTCCTACAATGAGCAGTTCTTC. Protein: CASSSRQGSSYNEQFF.